This T cell receptor beta chain appears in the sequencing data of a study of blood T cell repertoires in COVID-19. Across the study: The samples span acute and convalescent COVID-19 from the United States, Italy and Spain. The cDNA or gDNA used as material had been derived from T cells, B-cell-depleted T cells, or PBMCs.

The CDR3 extends over 16 amino acids. The junction had 11 bases not matched to a gene; V was cut back by 4 bases and J by 6 bases. Germline-derived CDR1 and CDR2 are KGHSH and LQKENI. In the original workflow: Researchers report that nucleated cell counts were estimated from reference gene primer amplification. Clones were read by immunoSEQ multiplex PCR, and TCRdb kept only the in-frame ones, dropping some. Clonal size and the V and J genes are those of that table, whereas D and trimming came from the DNA. Among some 170,000 clones listed, 75% to 90% were seen once. The chain couples TRBV18 to TRBJ2-3; 9 nucleotides line up with TRBD1. This clonotype was sampled from a woman in her sixties or seventies with acute or convalescent COVID-19. Sequencing used peripheral blood. CDR3 sequence reads: CASSRRTGAFGDTQYF. CDR3 DNA: TGTGCCAGCTCACGGAGGACAGGGGCGTTCGGGGATACGCAGTATTTT.